A selection of T cell receptor beta chains follows, all from one sample in a study of memory CD4+ T cells and cytomegalovirus serostatus. Sequencing was performed with immunoSEQ multiplex PCR; in TCRdb, only in-frame clones are kept and a portion is missing. The sample yields about 61,000 clones, 82% seen once. The sequencing sample was made of memory CD4+ T cells from blood. The origin of the receptors is an adult in good health and CMV-seronegative. CDR3s include the opening cysteine and the closing phenylalanine or tryptophan. A D gene is named only where the DNA matches it firmly. The size entry is marked missing in some rows and otherwise reads once, few, many or a size class.

TRBJ1-5,-,TRBD1,TRBV25-1,CASNGGTGSQPQHF,TGTGCCAGCAATGGGGGGACAGGGAGCCAGCCCCAGCATTTT
TRBJ2-1,-,-,TRBV6-6,CASRMAENNEQFF,TGTGCCAGCCGAATGGCGGAAAACAATGAGCAGTTCTTC
TRBJ1-3,-,-,TRBV5-1,CASSLSFDSRSGNTIYF,TGCGCCAGCAGCTTATCTTTCGACAGCCGCTCTGGAAACACCATATATTTT
TRBJ2-7,-,-,TRBV10-1,CASSEGTIYEQYF,TGCGCCAGCAGCGAGGGTACTATCTACGAGCAGTACTTC
TRBJ2-7,-,-,TRBV2,CASSEQGSSYEQYF,TGTGCCAGCAGTGAACAGGGATCCTCCTACGAGCAGTACTTC
TRBJ2-1,few,TRBD1,TRBV7-3,CASSLTGAGGYNEQFF,TGTGCCAGCAGCTTAACGGGGGCAGGGGGCTACAATGAGCAGTTCTTC
TRBJ1-2,-,-,TRBV19,CASSIGPTVLHGYTF,TGTGCCAGTAGTATAGGCCCGACAGTCTTGCATGGCTACACCTTC
TRBJ1-1,-,TRBD1,TRBV6-1,CASSEWTGGAGTEAFF,TGTGCCAGCAGTGAATGGACAGGGGGCGCCGGCACTGAAGCTTTCTTT
TRBJ2-3,-,-,TRBV29-1,CSAQPQGGGDTQYF,TGCAGCGCCCAACCCCAGGGAGGGGGAGATACGCAGTATTTT
TRBJ1-1,few,TRBD1,TRBV5-1,CASSRQGDTEAFF,TGCGCCAGCAGTCGACAGGGCGACACTGAAGCTTTCTTT
TRBJ1-2,-,-,TRBV9,CASSVGIGYGYTF,TGTGCCAGCAGCGTGGGCATCGGCTATGGCTACACCTTC
TRBJ1-2,-,-,TRBV28,CASTTTPGRGGNGYTF,TGTGCCAGCACCACGACCCCGGGCAGGGGTGGGAATGGCTACACCTTC
TRBJ2-1,-,-,TRBV7-9,CASSFVLSSYNEQFF,TGTGCCAGCAGCTTTGTTCTGTCTTCCTACAATGAGCAGTTCTTC
TRBJ2-5,-,-,TRBV28,CASSFRREQGETQYF,TGTGCCAGCAGTTTCAGACGGGAGCAGGGGGAGACCCAGTACTTC
TRBJ1-5,-,-,TRBV2,CASSLVTGPQHF,TGTGCCAGCAGTTTGGTCACTGGGCCCCAGCATTTT
TRBJ2-3,-,-,TRBV11-3,CASSTGPPDTQYF,TGTGCCAGCAGCACTGGGCCACCAGATACGCAGTATTTT
TRBJ2-1,-,TRBD2,TRBV9,CASSVTSGNNNEQFF,TGTGCCAGCAGCGTGACTAGCGGCAACAACAATGAGCAGTTCTTC
TRBJ2-1,once,-,TRBV7-2,CASSLLGAGNEQFF,TGTGCCAGCAGCTTATTGGGGGCCGGCAATGAGCAGTTCTTC
TRBJ2-1,-,TRBD2,TRBV10-2,CASSGSGRAYNEQFF,TGCGCCAGCAGTGGTAGCGGGAGGGCCTACAATGAGCAGTTCTTC
TRBJ2-5,-,-,TRBV7-9,CASSLAGGKETQYF,TGTGCCAGCAGCTTAGCTGGGGGGAAAGAGACCCAGTACTTC
TRBJ2-1,-,-,TRBV4-1,CASSQDRSRRSEQFF,TGCGCCAGCAGCCAAGATAGGAGCCGGCGCTCGGAGCAGTTCTTC
TRBJ2-7,-,-,TRBV28,CASRTQLWGVSDDEQYF,TGTGCCAGCAGAACCCAATTGTGGGGGGTAAGCGACGACGAGCAGTACTTC
TRBJ1-5,once,-,TRBV28,CASSLPASLYSNQPQHF,TGTGCCAGCAGTCTCCCGGCAAGCCTCTATAGCAATCAGCCCCAGCATTTT
TRBJ2-1,-,-,TRBV28,CASSFPGRIYNEQFF,TGTGCCAGCAGTTTCCCCGGACGGATTTACAATGAGCAGTTCTTC
TRBJ2-7,-,-,TRBV2,CASSESILSGDRPYEQYF,TGTGCCAGCAGTGAATCAATTCTGTCTGGGGACCGACCCTACGAGCAGTACTTC
TRBJ2-1,-,-,TRBV2,CASGAGAYEQFF,TGTGCCAGTGGGGCAGGGGCCTATGAGCAGTTCTTC
TRBJ2-7,-,TRBD1,TRBV4-1,CASSQPGQGTYEQYF,TGCGCCAGCAGCCAACCGGGACAGGGGACCTACGAGCAGTACTTC